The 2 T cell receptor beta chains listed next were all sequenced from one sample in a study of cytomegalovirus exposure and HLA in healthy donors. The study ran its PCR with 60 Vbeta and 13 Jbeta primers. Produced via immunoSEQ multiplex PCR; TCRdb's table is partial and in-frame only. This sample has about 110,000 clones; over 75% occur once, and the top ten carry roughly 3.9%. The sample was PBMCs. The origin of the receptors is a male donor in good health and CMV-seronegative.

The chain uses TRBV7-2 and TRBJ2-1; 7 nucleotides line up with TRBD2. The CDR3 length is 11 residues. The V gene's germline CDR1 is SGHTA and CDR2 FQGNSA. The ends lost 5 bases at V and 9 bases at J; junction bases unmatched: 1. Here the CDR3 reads CASSPGGEQFF. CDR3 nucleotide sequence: TGTGCCAGCAGCCCGGGGGGTGAGCAGTTCTTC.

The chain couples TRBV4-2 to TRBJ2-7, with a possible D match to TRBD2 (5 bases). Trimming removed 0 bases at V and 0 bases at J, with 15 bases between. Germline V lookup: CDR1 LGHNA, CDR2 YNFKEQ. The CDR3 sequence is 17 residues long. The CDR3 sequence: CASSQELRVIGSYEQYF. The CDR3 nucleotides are TGTGCCAGCAGCCAAGAGCTGCGGGTCATAGGCTCCTACGAGCAGTACTTC.